This T cell receptor beta chain was sequenced during a study of CD8+CD57+ T cells in acquired aplastic anemia. Turning to the study itself: Sorted CD4+ plus CD8+ cells gave DNA averaging roughly 3.5 ug. Regarding the study as a whole: The study identified more than 25 CD8+ CDR3 sequences shared by patients and controls.

According to the study, genomic DNA was the template for TCR beta VDJ and CDR3 profiling. TCRdb reprocessed the reads with MiXCR, giving one entry per CDR3 protein. The data show 150,000 or so distinct CDR3 sequences, roughly 43% seen once. An expansion of CD8+CD57+ cells by flow cytometry had been shown in patients chosen for sequencing. The enrolled patients all had severe acquired aplastic anemia. V was pared by 5 bases and J by 3 bases, with 9 bases of the junction left unmatched. The CDR3 covers 16 residues. CDR1 is KGHDR and CDR2 is SFDVKD in the germline V gene. This clonotype was recorded a few times. Its antigen is not known.

The clonotype comes from a human donor with aplastic anemia. The chain has TRBV24-1 and TRBJ2-1; 7 nucleotides match TRBD2. The sample was sorted CD4+, CD8+, or CD8+CD57+ T cells (not recorded which) from PBMCs. This CDR3 is CATSGTQAGSYNEQFF. CDR3 nucleotides: TGTGCCACCAGTGGGACGCAAGCGGGAAGCTACAATGAGCAGTTCTTC.